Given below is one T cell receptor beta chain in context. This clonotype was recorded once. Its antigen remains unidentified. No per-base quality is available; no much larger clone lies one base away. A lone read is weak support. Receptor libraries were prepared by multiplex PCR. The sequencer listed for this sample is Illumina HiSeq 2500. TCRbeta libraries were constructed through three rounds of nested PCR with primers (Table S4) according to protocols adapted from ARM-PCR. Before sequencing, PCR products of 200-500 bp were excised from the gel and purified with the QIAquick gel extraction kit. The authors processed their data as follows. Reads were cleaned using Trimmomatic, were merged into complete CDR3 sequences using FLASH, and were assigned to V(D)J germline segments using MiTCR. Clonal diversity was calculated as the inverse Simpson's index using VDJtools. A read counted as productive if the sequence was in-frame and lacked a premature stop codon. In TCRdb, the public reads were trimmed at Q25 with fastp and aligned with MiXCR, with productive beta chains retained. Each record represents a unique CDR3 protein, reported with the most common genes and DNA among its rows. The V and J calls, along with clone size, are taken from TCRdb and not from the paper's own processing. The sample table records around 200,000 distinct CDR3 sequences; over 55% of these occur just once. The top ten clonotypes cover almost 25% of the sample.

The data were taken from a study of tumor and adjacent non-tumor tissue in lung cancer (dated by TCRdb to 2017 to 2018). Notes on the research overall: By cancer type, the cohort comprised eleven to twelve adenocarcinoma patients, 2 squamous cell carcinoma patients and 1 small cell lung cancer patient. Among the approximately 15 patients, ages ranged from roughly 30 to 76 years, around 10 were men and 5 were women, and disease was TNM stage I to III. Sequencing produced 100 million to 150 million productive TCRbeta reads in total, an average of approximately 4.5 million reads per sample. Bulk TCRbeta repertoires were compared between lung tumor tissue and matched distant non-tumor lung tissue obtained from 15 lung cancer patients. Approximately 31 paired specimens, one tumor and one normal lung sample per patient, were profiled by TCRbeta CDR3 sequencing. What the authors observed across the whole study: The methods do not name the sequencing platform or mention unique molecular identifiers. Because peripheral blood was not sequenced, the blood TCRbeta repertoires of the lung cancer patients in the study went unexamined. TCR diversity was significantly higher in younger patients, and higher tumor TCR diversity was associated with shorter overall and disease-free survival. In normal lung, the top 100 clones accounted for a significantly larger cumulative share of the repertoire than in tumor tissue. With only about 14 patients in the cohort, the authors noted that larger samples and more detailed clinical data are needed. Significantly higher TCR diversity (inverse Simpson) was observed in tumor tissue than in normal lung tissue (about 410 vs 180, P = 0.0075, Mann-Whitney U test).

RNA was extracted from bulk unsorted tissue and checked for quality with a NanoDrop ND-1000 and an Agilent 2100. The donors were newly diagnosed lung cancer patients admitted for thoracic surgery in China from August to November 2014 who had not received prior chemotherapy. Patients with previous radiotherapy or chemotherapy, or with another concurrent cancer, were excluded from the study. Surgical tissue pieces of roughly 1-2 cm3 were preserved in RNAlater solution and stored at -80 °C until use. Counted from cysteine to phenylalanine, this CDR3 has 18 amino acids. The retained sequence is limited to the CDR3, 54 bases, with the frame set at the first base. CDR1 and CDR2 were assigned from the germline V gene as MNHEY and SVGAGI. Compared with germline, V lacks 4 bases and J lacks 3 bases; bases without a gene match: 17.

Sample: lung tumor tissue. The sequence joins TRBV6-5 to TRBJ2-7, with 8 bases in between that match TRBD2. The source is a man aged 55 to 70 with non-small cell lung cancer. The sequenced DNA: TGTGCCAGCAGTTCTCGTGGCGGGAGGTCTTCCTTCTACTACGAGCAGTACTTC. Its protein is CASSSRGGRSSFYYEQYF.